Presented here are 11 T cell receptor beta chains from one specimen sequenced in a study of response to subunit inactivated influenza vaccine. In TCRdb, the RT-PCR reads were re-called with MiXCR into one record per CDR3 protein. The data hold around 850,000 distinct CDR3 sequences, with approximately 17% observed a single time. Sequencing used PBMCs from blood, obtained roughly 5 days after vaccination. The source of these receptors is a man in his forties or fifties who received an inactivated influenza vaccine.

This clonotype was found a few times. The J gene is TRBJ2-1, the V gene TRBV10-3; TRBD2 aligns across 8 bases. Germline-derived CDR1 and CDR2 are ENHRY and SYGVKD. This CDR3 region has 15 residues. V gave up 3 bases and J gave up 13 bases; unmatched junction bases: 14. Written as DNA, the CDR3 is TGTGCCATCAGTGACCCGAATCGGGGGGGCTCCCTACAGTTCTTC. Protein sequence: CAISDPNRGGSLQFF.

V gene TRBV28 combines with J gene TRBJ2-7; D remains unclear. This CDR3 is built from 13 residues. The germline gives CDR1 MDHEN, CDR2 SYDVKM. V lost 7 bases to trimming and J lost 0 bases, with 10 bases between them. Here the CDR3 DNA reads TGTGCCAGCAAACTTATGAGCTCCTACGAGCAGTACTTC. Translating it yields CASKLMSSYEQYF.

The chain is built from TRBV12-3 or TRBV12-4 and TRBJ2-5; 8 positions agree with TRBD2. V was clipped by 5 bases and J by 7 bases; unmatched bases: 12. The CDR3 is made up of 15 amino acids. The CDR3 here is CASSPSGFSGGTQYF. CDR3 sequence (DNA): TGTGCCAGCAGTCCTAGCGGGTTCTCGGGGGGGACCCAGTACTTC.

In nucleotides, the CDR3 is TGTGCCAGCACCAAGACCGGGACAGGGAATGACGAGCAGTACTTC. Its protein product is CASTKTGTGNDEQYF. The rearrangement joins TRBV12-3 or TRBV12-4 to TRBJ2-7; 9 positions agree with TRBD1. V lost 7 bases and J lost 5; bases outside the gene matches: 12. CDR3 length equals 15 residues.

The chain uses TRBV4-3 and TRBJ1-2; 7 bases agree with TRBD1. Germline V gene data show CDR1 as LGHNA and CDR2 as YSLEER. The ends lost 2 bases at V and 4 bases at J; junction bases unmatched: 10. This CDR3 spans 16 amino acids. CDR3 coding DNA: TGCGCCAGCAGCCAATCCGGTGGGACAGCGCGCTATGGCTACACCTTC. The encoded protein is CASSQSGGTARYGYTF.

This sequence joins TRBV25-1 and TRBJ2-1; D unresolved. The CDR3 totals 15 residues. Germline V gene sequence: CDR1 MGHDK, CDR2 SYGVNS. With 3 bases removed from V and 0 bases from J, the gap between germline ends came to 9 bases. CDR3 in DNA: TGTGCCAGCAGTGACCGCGGTTACTCCTACAATGAGCAGTTCTTC. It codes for CASSDRGYSYNEQFF.

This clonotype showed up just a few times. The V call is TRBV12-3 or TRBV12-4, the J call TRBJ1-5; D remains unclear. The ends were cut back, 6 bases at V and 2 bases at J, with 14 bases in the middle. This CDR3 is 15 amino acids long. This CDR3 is CASSPQRARNQPQHF. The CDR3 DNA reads TGTGCCAGCAGCCCGCAACGGGCCCGCAATCAGCCCCAGCATTTT.

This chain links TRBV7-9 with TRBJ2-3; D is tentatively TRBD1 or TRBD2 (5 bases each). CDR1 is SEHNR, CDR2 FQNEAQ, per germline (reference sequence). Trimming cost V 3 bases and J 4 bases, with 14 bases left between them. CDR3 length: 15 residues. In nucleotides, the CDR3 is TGTGCCAGCAGCTTTTGGGGGACGGATTCAGATACGCAGTATTTT. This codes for CASSFWGTDSDTQYF.

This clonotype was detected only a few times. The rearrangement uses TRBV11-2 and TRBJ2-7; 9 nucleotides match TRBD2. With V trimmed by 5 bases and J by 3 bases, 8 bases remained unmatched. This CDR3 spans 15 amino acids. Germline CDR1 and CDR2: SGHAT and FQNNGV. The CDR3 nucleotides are TGTGCCAGCAGCCCCGGGGCTAGCGGGAACTACGAGCAGTACTTC. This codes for CASSPGASGNYEQYF. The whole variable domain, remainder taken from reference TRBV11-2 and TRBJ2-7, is EAGVAQSPRYKIIEKRQSVAFWCNPISGHATLYWYQQILGQGPKLLIQFQNNGVVDDSQLPKDRFSAERLKGVDSTLKIQPAKLEDSAVYLCASSPGASGNYEQYFGPGTRLTVT.

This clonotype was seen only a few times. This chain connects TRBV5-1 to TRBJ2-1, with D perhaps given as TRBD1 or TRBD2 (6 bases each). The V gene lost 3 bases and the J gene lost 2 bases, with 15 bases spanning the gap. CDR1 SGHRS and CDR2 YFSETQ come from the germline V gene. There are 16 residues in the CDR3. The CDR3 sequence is CASSSQGGIAYNEQFF. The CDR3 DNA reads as TGCGCCAGCAGCTCACAGGGAGGTATTGCCTACAATGAGCAGTTCTTC.

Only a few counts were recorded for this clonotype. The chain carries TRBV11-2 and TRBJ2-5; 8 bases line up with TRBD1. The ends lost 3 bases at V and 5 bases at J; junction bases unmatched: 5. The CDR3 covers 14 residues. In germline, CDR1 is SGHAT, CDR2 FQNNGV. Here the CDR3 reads CASSFGQGYETQYF. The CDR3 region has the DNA TGTGCCAGCAGCTTCGGACAGGGTTATGAGACCCAGTACTTC.